This entry is about one TCR beta chain. This CDR3 spans 17 amino acids. V was clipped by 3 bases and J by 5 bases; unmatched bases: 15. Germline loops: CDR1 LGHNA, CDR2 YNFKEQ. These data are taken from a study of T cell changes during pregnancy in multiple sclerosis. Clones were read by immunoSEQ multiplex PCR, and TCRdb kept only the in-frame ones, dropping some. Of 30,000 to 45,000 clones in the sample, approximately 89% were seen once. The sample consisted of CD8+ T cells from peripheral blood mononuclear cells, taken in the third trimester of pregnancy. This receptor was identified in a female donor with multiple sclerosis, enrolled in a pregnancy study. This sequence joins TRBV4-2 and TRBJ2-7; TRBD2 agrees at 8 bases. The CDR3 region has the DNA TGTGCCAGCAGCCAGGTAATATCGGATAGCGGGACCAACGAGCAGTACTTC. Translated, it gives CASSQVISDSGTNEQYF.